This T cell receptor (beta chain) was documented in a study of metastatic and nonmetastatic thyroid tumors. The CDR3 contains 13 residues. Germline loops: CDR1 LGHDT, CDR2 YNNKEL (reference sequence). V was trimmed by 0 bases and J by 8 bases, leaving 10 bases between them. TCRdb re-analyzed the PCR reads using MiXCR. The data show 7,700 or so clones, less than 30% seen once. There were no patients who had received any treatment before thyroid surgery. This chain connects TRBV3-1 to TRBJ1-2; D ambiguous. The sample taken for sequencing was tumor tissue. This clonotype was obtained from a female donor with papillary thyroid cancer or a benign thyroid nodule (not recorded which). Some clones in this sample may be carry-over from other donors' samples. The CDR3 spells CASSQEGWRGYTF. The CDR3 DNA sequence: TGTGCCAGCAGCCAAGAGGGTTGGAGGGGCTACACCTTC.